The 7 T cell receptor beta chains in this list originate from one sample, sequenced in a study of molecular identifiers for immune sequencing clone quantification. TCRdb re-called the PCR reads with MiXCR, one entry per CDR3 protein. The sample holds hundreds of thousands of distinct CDR3 sequences, around 25% seen once. Sequencing was performed on naive CD8+ T cells from blood, with Jurkat cell RNA spiked in. Described subset: FACS-sorted CD8+CD4-CCR7+CD45RA+ naive T cells. Receptors originate from a human donor in good health. Some libraries in this study had Jurkat cell RNA spiked in.

This clonotype was seen repeatedly, ten times or more. This chain uses TRBV7-9 with TRBJ1-5; a weak D match, TRBD1 (6 bases). Germline loops: CDR1 SEHNR, CDR2 FQNEAQ (reference sequence). Trimming pared 2 bases from V and 2 bases from J, leaving 16 bases between. This CDR3 has 17 residues. Here the CDR3 reads CASSLSLQGQRNQPQHF. The CDR3 bases are TGTGCCAGCAGCTTATCGCTACAGGGACAACGCAATCAGCCCCAGCATTTT.

This clonotype has at least ten counts. CDR3 region: CASSIDLGEQFF. The CDR3 coding sequence is TGTGCCAGTAGTATAGACCTTGGTGAGCAGTTCTTC. The gene calls are TRBV19 and TRBJ2-1; D ambiguous. Trimming took 0 bases from V and 9 from J, leaving 6 bases between them. CDR1 and CDR2 (germline): LNHDA, SQIVND (reference sequence). The CDR3 is made up of 12 amino acids.

This clonotype was seen more than once but under ten times. The CDR3 nucleotides read TGCAGTGCTAGAGATCGTGGGGGTGCTAGTCTAGGCACAGATACGCAGTATTTT. Residues: CSARDRGGASLGTDTQYF. The V and J genes are TRBV20-1 and TRBJ2-3, with D tentatively TRBD1 or TRBD2 (5 bases each). In germline, CDR1 is DFQATT, CDR2 SNEGSKA (reference sequence). V was trimmed by 0 bases and J by 1 base, leaving 20 bases between them. This CDR3 spans 18 amino acids.

V usage is TRBV12-5 and J usage is TRBJ1-2; D unclear. The germline V gene encodes CDR1 LGHNT and CDR2 FRNRAP. The CDR3 loop spans 12 amino acids. V was clipped by 1 base and J by 8 bases, with 8 bases between them. The chain's CDR3 is CASGLEGYGYTF. The CDR3 nucleotides are TGTGCTAGTGGTTTGGAAGGGTACGGCTACACCTTC.

This clonotype was counted at least ten times. The gene calls are TRBV30 and TRBJ1-1; D is ambiguous. The V gene lost 0 bases and the J gene lost 1 base, with 6 bases spanning the gap. The CDR3 runs to 13 residues. Germline CDR1 and CDR2: GTSNPN and SVGIG (reference sequence). The CDR3 region has the DNA TGTGCCTGGAGTGTTGGCTGGAACACTGAAGCTTTCTTT. Translating gives CAWSVGWNTEAFF.

This clonotype turned up a few times. The chain carries TRBV28 and TRBJ2-7; possibly TRBD1 or TRBD2 for D (5 bases each). This CDR3 spans 13 amino acids. Trimming cost V 8 bases and J 2 bases, with 13 bases left between them. Per the germline V gene, CDR1 is MDHEN and CDR2 is SYDVKM. This CDR3 is CASSGRMTYEQYF. Here the CDR3 DNA reads TGTGCCAGCTCGGGGCGGATGACCTACGAGCAGTACTTC.

This clonotype was counted between two and nine times. This rearrangement joins TRBV9 to TRBJ2-7; D not resolved. CDR3 length equals 13 residues. The germline V gene has CDR1 SGDLS and CDR2 YYNGEE. The germline V and J ends were trimmed by 2 bases and 1 base, with 7 bases remaining between them. CDR3 in DNA: TGTGCCAGCAGCGTGGCGGATTCCTACGAGCAGTACTTC. It is translated as CASSVADSYEQYF.